The 7 T cell receptor beta chains given below trace back to one sample, sequenced in a study of blood T cell repertoires in COVID-19. The assay was immunoSEQ multiplex PCR, and TCRdb's table has in-frame clones only and misses some. The table shows about 68,000 clones, with roughly nine tenths occurring only once. Sequenced input: peripheral blood. The receptors derive from a man aged 45-60 years with active COVID-19.

The chain recombines TRBV7-8 with TRBJ1-5, with D unclear. Germline V CDR1 and CDR2: SGHVS, FQNEAQ. V lost 4 bases to trimming and J lost 0 bases, with 13 bases between them. This CDR3 is 16 amino acids long. The CDR3 region has the DNA TGTGCCAGCAGCTCGACCCGGGGTAATAGCAATCAGCCCCAGCATTTT. Translating gives CASSSTRGNSNQPQHF.

This rearrangement joins TRBV7-7 to TRBJ1-1; D call uncertain. The CDR3 is made up of 13 amino acids. Trimming removed 3 bases at V and 0 bases at J, with 5 bases between. Germline V CDR1 and CDR2: SSHAT, FNYEAQ (reference sequence). CDR3 sequence reads: CASSFQLNTEAFF. The CDR3 nucleotides are TGTGCCAGCAGCTTTCAGTTGAACACTGAAGCTTTCTTT.

The rearrangement links TRBV9 to TRBJ1-1, with 7 bases that match TRBD1. Germline V gene lookup returns CDR1 SGDLS and CDR2 YYNGEE. The CDR3 spans 14 residues. The J segment lost 1 base and the V segment lost 4 bases, leaving 4 bases of the junction unmatched. The CDR3 spells CASSTRDRNTEAFF. CDR3 sequence (DNA): TGTGCCAGCAGCACTCGGGACAGGAACACTGAAGCTTTCTTT.

The chain is built from TRBV19 and TRBJ1-3; D is undetermined. There are 14 residues in the CDR3. The V end was cut by 4 bases, the J end by 4 bases, with 11 bases between. The germline CDR1 and CDR2 sequences are LNHDA and SQIVND (reference sequence). The CDR3, as DNA: TGTGCCAGTAGTACTTCCCCCCAGGGAAACACCATATATTTT. Translated: CASSTSPQGNTIYF.

The chain couples TRBV6-5 to TRBJ1-6, with 7 bases identical to TRBD1. The V segment lost 6 bases and the J segment 6 bases; nucleotides outside the gene matches: 8. The CDR3 spans 15 residues. CDR1 is MNHEY, CDR2 SVGAGI, per germline. Here the CDR3 reads CASSKGGFSNSPLHF. CDR3 nucleotides: TGTGCCAGCAGCAAAGGGGGCTTCAGTAATTCACCCCTCCACTTT.

The chain has TRBV11-3 and TRBJ2-5, with TRBD1 matching 7 bases. The V segment lost 3 bases and the J segment 5 bases; nucleotides outside the gene matches: 3. CDR1 is SGHNT and CDR2 is YENEEA in the germline V gene. The CDR3 is made up of 13 amino acids. CDR3 sequence: CASSLTGYETQYF. In nucleotides, the CDR3 is TGTGCCAGCAGCTTGACAGGGTACGAGACCCAGTACTTC.

The chain employs TRBV6-5 and TRBJ1-1; D is undetermined. The CDR3 loop spans 14 amino acids. The germline V and J ends were trimmed by 2 bases and 3 bases, with 10 bases remaining between them. Germline V CDR1 and CDR2: MNHEY, SVGAGI. CDR3 residues: CASSYGFVDTEAFF. DNA for the CDR3: TGTGCCAGCAGTTACGGCTTTGTGGACACTGAAGCTTTCTTT.